This TCR beta chain was profiled in a study of cytomegalovirus exposure and HLA in healthy donors. As regards this clone: Its target is unknown.

Findings and limits, study-wide: A further, later analysis showed that HLA-associated TCR beta chains (compared with equally common others) were more clonally expanded. A later analysis reportedly found fewer N-insertions in an Asian-associated ancestry cluster than the roughly 680-donor mean.

Primers for the PCR totalled 60 Vbeta and 13 Jbeta. The assay was immunoSEQ multiplex PCR, and TCRdb's table has in-frame clones only and misses some. This sample has about 130,000 clones, with more than 80% found just once. The V gene lost 6 bases and the J gene lost 2 bases, with 13 bases spanning the gap. The CDR3 length is 14 residues. The germline CDR1 and CDR2 sequences are MNHNS and SASEGT. V usage is TRBV6-1 and J usage is TRBJ1-1, with D perhaps matching TRBD1 (5 bases). The clonotype originates from a woman aged 25 to 39 in good health and CMV-seropositive. Sequencing was performed on PBMCs. CDR3 sequence reads: CASRHGGGNTEAFF. The CDR3 DNA reads as TGTGCCAGCAGGCATGGGGGAGGAAACACTGAAGCTTTCTTT.